The 24 T cell receptor beta chains below were found in one sample sequenced in a study of shared T cell receptors in the human thymus (dated by TCRdb to the early 2020s). The library relied on the immunoSEQ multiplex PCR assay. TCRdb provides this immuneACCESS table in a form limited to in-frame rearrangements. Some clones are lacking; in checked studies, under half of them reflect an unresolved V gene, and why the rest are absent is not known. Here the sample has 720,000 or so clones; 80% to 90% occur a single time. Together, the top ten hold around 0.0094% of the sample. In addition, the sample was reused for a study of human thymus T cells.

Sequences were obtained from thymocytes. Receptor source: a girl under three years old with a congenital heart defect. Donor details come from another sample of the same person, matched by shared clones.

The J gene is TRBJ1-4, the V gene TRBV10-3; no clear D gene. With 7 bases removed from V and 5 bases from J, the gap between germline ends came to 14 bases. The CDR3 covers 14 residues. Germline CDR1 ENHRY, CDR2 SYGVKD. The CDR3 loop reads CAITWRELNEKLFF. In DNA form, the CDR3 reads TGTGCCATCACTTGGAGGGAATTAAATGAAAAACTGTTTTTT.

This chain links TRBV4-1 with TRBJ2-7; 7 nucleotides match TRBD1. V was pared by 6 bases and J by 1 base, with 12 bases of the junction left unmatched. Germline assignment: CDR1 MGHRA and CDR2 YSYEKL. The CDR3 has 16 amino acids. In DNA, the CDR3 is TGCGCCAGCAGACAGAGATTTGGACAGGCATCCTACGAGCAGTACTTC. Translation: CASRQRFGQASYEQYF.

This chain connects TRBV5-6 to TRBJ1-2; 9 positions agree with TRBD1. The CDR3 totals 15 residues. Trimming removed 4 bases from V and 7 bases from J; junction bases left unmatched: 11. Germline CDR1 is SGHDT and CDR2 is YYEEEE. The CDR3 region is CASSPGQGLVSGYTF. The CDR3 nucleotides are TGTGCCAGCAGCCCGGGACAGGGTTTGGTCTCTGGCTACACCTTC.

This chain connects TRBV12-5 to TRBJ2-7; maybe TRBD1 (6 bases). CDR3 length: 15 residues. V shed 2 bases and J shed 3 bases, with 14 bases lying between them. Germline lookup yields CDR1 LGHNT and CDR2 FRNRAP. CDR3: CASGLLSRGVYEQYF. CDR3 in DNA: TGTGCTAGTGGTTTGCTATCCAGGGGAGTCTACGAGCAGTACTTC.

The table lists this clone with a few counts. The chain recombines TRBV11-2 with TRBJ1-1; D is undetermined. The V and J ends lost 5 bases and 1 base respectively, with 17 bases between them. The CDR3 is 16 residues long. Germline values: CDR1 SGHAT, CDR2 FQNNGV. The CDR3 DNA reads TGTGCCAGCAGCACGAAAAAGACTGAAAAGAACACTGAAGCTTTCTTT. Protein product: CASSTKKTEKNTEAFF.

This clone has just a few counts. The CDR3 DNA follows: TGCAGCGTTGAAGCCCCGCCAGGGGTCCTTGGAAACACCATATATTTT. Protein product: CSVEAPPGVLGNTIYF. The chain employs TRBV29-1 and TRBJ1-3; maybe TRBD1 (6 bases). The ends were cut back, 1 base at V and 3 bases at J, with 16 bases in the middle. The CDR3 extends over 16 amino acids. Germline CDR1 and CDR2: SQVTM and ANQGSEA.

J is TRBJ1-1 and V is TRBV10-2; D is perhaps TRBD1 (6 bases). CDR3 length equals 19 residues. Germline lookup yields CDR1 WSHSY and CDR2 SAAADI. Deletions cut 0 bases from V and 1 base from J, with 21 bases between. The CDR3 protein is CASSESTQAPGHQNTEAFF. For the CDR3, the DNA is TGCGCCAGCAGTGAGTCGACCCAAGCCCCGGGACACCAGAACACTGAAGCTTTCTTT.

This clone has just one count. J is TRBJ2-7 and V is TRBV27, with TRBD2 matching over 9 bases. Germline trimming cut 0 bases from V and 4 bases from J; bases unmatched to any gene: 4. CDR3 length: 15 residues. CDR1 is MNHEY and CDR2 is SMNVEV in the germline V gene (reference sequence). The CDR3 spells CASSLSGGGGYEQYF. The DNA of the CDR3 is TGTGCCAGCAGTTTATCGGGCGGGGGGGGGTACGAGCAGTACTTC.

The V call is TRBV28, the J call TRBJ2-7; TRBD2 is a possible D gene (5 bases). The V gene's germline CDR1 is MDHEN and CDR2 SYDVKM. V was trimmed by 4 bases and J by 6 bases, leaving 16 bases between them. The length of the CDR3 is 14 residues. The CDR3: CASSSGREGGEQYF. The CDR3, as DNA: TGTGCCAGCAGTTCCGGCCGAGAGGGCGGCGAGCAGTACTTC.

This chain uses TRBV27 with TRBJ1-2; TRBD1 matches 7 bases. The CDR3 has 15 residues. V trimming: 3 bases; J trimming: 8 bases; junction bases outside the gene matches: 12. Germline CDR1 is MNHEY and CDR2 is SMNVEV (reference sequence). CDR3 sequence: CASSLVAGGKGGYTF. CDR3 in DNA: TGTGCCAGCAGTTTGGTAGCAGGGGGGAAGGGGGGCTACACCTTC.

The gene calls are TRBV9 and TRBJ2-2; the match to TRBD2 covers 9 bases. The germline V gene encodes CDR1 SGDLS and CDR2 YYNGEE. The CDR3 totals 20 residues. V lost 2 bases, J lost 4 bases, and 18 bases stayed unmatched. CDR3 amino acids: CASSVYRGLGGGAATGELFF. The CDR3 nucleotides are TGTGCCAGCAGCGTCTATAGAGGGTTAGGCGGGGGGGCGGCCACCGGGGAGCTGTTTTTT.

This chain connects TRBV5-1 to TRBJ2-5; TRBD2 matches at 9 bases. The trim removed 0 bases at V and 4 bases at J, leaving 22 bases unmatched. The CDR3 is 21 amino acids. Germline CDR1 reads SGHRS; CDR2 reads YFSETQ. DNA of the CDR3: TGCGCCAGCAGCTTGGCCCTTTCATCGCGGGGGGGCCCAGTTGAAGGAGAGACCCAGTACTTC. This translates into CASSLALSSRGGPVEGETQYF.

The V call is TRBV6-6, the J call TRBJ2-7; 8 nucleotides align to TRBD1. Trimming cost V 5 bases and J 5 bases; bases outside gene matches: 8. The CDR3 runs to 14 residues. The germline CDR1 and CDR2 sequences are MNHNY and SVGAGI (reference sequence). As DNA, the CDR3 is TGTGCCAGCAGTAGTGGACAGGGTAGGGACGAGCAGTACTTC. Its protein is CASSSGQGRDEQYF.

The V call is TRBV9, the J call TRBJ1-2; D unclear. Trimming took 8 bases from V and 1 from J, leaving 21 bases between them. CDR3 length equals 16 residues. Germline V gene data show CDR1 as SGDLS and CDR2 as YYNGEE. The CDR3 loop reads CASGDRREPSNYGYTF. The CDR3 bases are TGTGCCAGTGGTGATCGGAGGGAGCCCAGTAACTATGGCTACACCTTC.

The chain recombines TRBV7-9 with TRBJ1-1, with no clear D. This CDR3 contains 15 residues. Looked up from germline, CDR1 is SEHNR and CDR2 is FQNEAQ (reference sequence). V was pared by 5 bases and J by 1 base, with 14 bases between. The CDR3 spells CASSPLGVGNTEAFF. CDR3 DNA: TGTGCCAGCAGCCCCCTCGGGGTGGGGAACACTGAAGCTTTCTTT.

The chain combines TRBV7-9 with TRBJ2-7, with 11 bases identical to TRBD2. Trimming took 5 bases from V and 2 from J; bases not matched to a gene: 5. This CDR3 has 15 residues. Germline V CDR1 and CDR2: SEHNR, FQNEAQ (reference sequence). Written as DNA, the CDR3 is TGTGCCAGCAGCCTACTAGCGGGGGAGACCTACGAGCAGTACTTC. Amino acids: CASSLLAGETYEQYF.

V and J are TRBV19 and TRBJ2-7, with TRBD1 as a possible D gene (5 bases). Germline V gene data show CDR1 as LNHDA and CDR2 as SQIVND (reference sequence). Between the trimmed V and J ends, which lost 4 bases and 2 bases, there was a span of 12 bases. The CDR3 is 14 residues long. DNA for the CDR3: TGTGCCAGTAGTACCCAGACAGCAACCTACGAGCAGTACTTC. The encoded protein is CASSTQTATYEQYF. The variable domain in full, completed from reference TRBV19 and TRBJ2-7, reads DGGITQSPKYLFRKEGQNVTLSCEQNLNHDAMYWYRQDPGQGLRLIYYSQIVNDFQKGDIAEGYSVSREKKESFPLTVTSAQKNPTAFYLCASSTQTATYEQYFGPGTRLTVT.

This clone was recorded a few times. The chain couples TRBV10-3 to TRBJ1-5, with D unclear. CDR3 length: 13 amino acids. Trimming left V 7 bases short and J 7 bases short, with 14 bases between. In germline, CDR1 is ENHRY, CDR2 SYGVKD. In DNA, the CDR3 is TGTGCCATCAACGACCGGCCAGGACAGCCCCAGCATTTT. Its protein product is CAINDRPGQPQHF.

The chain links TRBV19 to TRBJ1-1, with D unclear. This CDR3 is 16 amino acids long. Germline-derived CDR1 and CDR2 are LNHDA and SQIVND (reference sequence). Trimming took 6 bases from V and 0 from J, leaving 17 bases between them. The CDR3 reads CASRWRGSTLNTEAFF. The CDR3 coding sequence is TGTGCCAGTAGGTGGAGAGGCAGCACACTGAACACTGAAGCTTTCTTT. Combining the CDR3 with reference TRBV19 and TRBJ1-1 gives the whole variable domain DGGITQSPKYLFRKEGQNVTLSCEQNLNHDAMYWYRQDPGQGLRLIYYSQIVNDFQKGDIAEGYSVSREKKESFPLTVTSAQKNPTAFYLCASRWRGSTLNTEAFFGQGTRLTVV.

This clone was found a few times. The chain has TRBV6-1 and TRBJ1-4; D unresolved. CDR3 length: 14 amino acids. V lost 1 base and J lost 4, with 7 bases in between. Germline assignment: CDR1 MNHNS and CDR2 SASEGT. The CDR3 loop is CASSEGGNNEKLFF. The DNA of the CDR3 is TGTGCCAGCAGTGAAGGAGGGAATAATGAAAAACTGTTTTTT.

The chain joins TRBV20-1 to TRBJ2-7; possibly TRBD1 for D (5 bases). There are 11 residues in the CDR3. Germline V CDR1 and CDR2: DFQATT, SNEGSKA (reference sequence). Written as DNA, the CDR3 is TGCAGGGTTAAGGGGTCGGGCGAGCAGTACTTC. Translating it yields CRVKGSGEQYF.

The V gene is TRBV6-1, the J gene TRBJ1-6; a possible D gene is TRBD1 (6 bases). This CDR3 comprises 14 residues. Trimming left V 0 bases short and J 9 bases short, with 9 bases between. Germline V CDR1 and CDR2: MNHNS, SASEGT. The CDR3 DNA sequence: TGTGCCAGCAGTGAAGCAGGGGGAAGTTCACCCCTCCACTTT. The encoded protein is CASSEAGGSSPLHF.

The chain uses TRBV18 and TRBJ1-2; 9 nucleotides match TRBD1. After removal of 6 bases from V and 5 bases from J, the junction contained 10 bases not matched to a gene. The CDR3 length is 15 residues. Germline assignment: CDR1 KGHSH and CDR2 LQKENI. The CDR3 nucleotides are TGTGCCAGCTCGGCCCCCCGGGACAGGGATTATGGCTACACCTTC. Translating it yields CASSAPRDRDYGYTF.

V gene TRBV9 combines with J gene TRBJ2-2; D might be TRBD2 (5 bases). The CDR3 contains 15 residues. CDR1 SGDLS and CDR2 YYNGEE come from the germline V gene. Trimming took off 0 bases at V and 3 bases at J, with 9 bases between the two ends. The CDR3 DNA reads TGTGCCAGCAGCGTAGTGTCGGGGTACACCGGGGAGCTGTTTTTT. Translation gives CASSVVSGYTGELFF.